Following are 10 T cell receptor beta chains from one sample sequenced in a study of CD8 T cells in Susac syndrome. An input of roughly 0.5 to 1 ug of RNA was subjected to reverse transcription using random hexamers. From the immunoSEQ multiplex PCR reads, TCRdb called clonotypes with MiXCR, one entry per CDR3 protein. The table lists 120,000 or so distinct CDR3 sequences, about 95% of them singletons. The sample consisted of CD8+ T cells from PBMCs. These TCRs come from a human donor with Susac syndrome.

The V and J genes are TRBV3-1 and TRBJ2-1, with 8 bases that match TRBD2. CDR3 length: 14 amino acids. V shed 7 bases and J 3 bases; nucleotides not matched to a gene: 5. Germline V gene lookup returns CDR1 LGHDT and CDR2 YNNKEL (reference sequence). CDR3 sequence reads: CASTGGAFYNEQFF. The CDR3 region has the DNA TGTGCCAGCACCGGGGGGGCTTTCTACAATGAGCAGTTCTTC.

This chain links TRBV5-4 with TRBJ2-3, with D possibly being TRBD1 (5 bases). Trimming took 0 bases from V and 0 from J, leaving 11 bases between them. In germline, CDR1 is SGHNT, CDR2 YYREEE (reference sequence). The CDR3 length is 16 residues. CDR3 residues: CASSLEAGHSTDTQYF. The CDR3 DNA is TGTGCCAGCAGCTTGGAGGCAGGGCATAGCACAGATACGCAGTATTTT.

This chain uses TRBV12-3 or TRBV12-4 with TRBJ2-5, with D hard to call. This CDR3 has 16 amino acids. V lost 2 bases and J lost 1, with 14 bases in between. CDR3: CASSLYLGSAQETQYF. The DNA for the CDR3 is TGTGCCAGCAGTTTATACTTGGGATCAGCCCAAGAGACCCAGTACTTC.

V is TRBV16 and J is TRBJ1-6; tentatively, D is TRBD1 (5 bases). This CDR3 contains 14 residues. With 5 bases removed from V and 12 bases from J, the gap between germline ends came to 17 bases. Germline values: CDR1 KGHSY, CDR2 FQNENV. In nucleotides, the CDR3 is TGTGCCAGCAGCAAGGGGACGGGAAGTAAACCCCTCCACTTT. It encodes CASSKGTGSKPLHF.

The count of this clonotype is one. This chain links TRBV12-3 or TRBV12-4 with TRBJ2-1; 10 bases align to TRBD1. The CDR3 extends over 14 amino acids. V lost 7 bases, J lost 2 bases, and 2 bases stayed unmatched. DNA for the CDR3: TGTGCCAGCATAGGACAGGGGGCCTACAATGAGCAGTTCTTC. This translates into CASIGQGAYNEQFF.

This chain uses TRBV4-3 with TRBJ2-2; possibly TRBD1 or TRBD2 for D (6 bases each). Germline CDR1 and CDR2: LGHNA and YSLEER. This CDR3 region has 15 residues. V was shortened by 0 bases and J by 6 bases, with 11 bases between the two germline ends. CDR3 nucleotide sequence: TGCGCCAGCAGCCAAGATCCAGGGGAGGCCGGGGAGCTGTTTTTT. Its protein is CASSQDPGEAGELFF.

The J gene is TRBJ2-7, the V gene TRBV7-9; D unresolved. V gave up 10 bases and J gave up 0 bases, with 16 bases separating them. The CDR3 spans 14 residues. Germline CDR1 is SEHNR and CDR2 is FQNEAQ (reference sequence). The CDR3 DNA follows: TGTGCCACCACGGGTCGTCCGAGCTCCTACGAGCAGTACTTC. It is translated as CATTGRPSSYEQYF.

The genes are TRBV20-1 and TRBJ2-7; 8 bases match TRBD2. The CDR3 sequence is 13 residues long. The junction had 5 bases not matched to a gene; V was cut back by 3 bases and J by 4 bases. CDR1 DFQATT and CDR2 SNEGSKA come from the germline V gene (reference sequence). The CDR3 sequence is CSASTAGGYEQYF. The CDR3 nucleotides read TGCAGTGCTAGTACCGCGGGAGGATACGAGCAGTACTTC.

J is TRBJ1-5 and V is TRBV18; D is undetermined. The CDR3 sequence is 21 residues long. The germline V gene has CDR1 KGHSH and CDR2 LQKENI. Trimming pared 6 bases from V and 0 bases from J, leaving 30 bases between. The CDR3 region is CASSTVAGFLDQNTSNQPQHF. Written as DNA, the CDR3 is TGTGCCAGCTCCACCGTTGCGGGTTTTTTGGACCAAAACACTAGCAATCAGCCCCAGCATTTT.

The CDR3 sequence is CASSHRDRDYNEQFF. DNA of the CDR3: TGTGCCAGCTCACACCGGGACAGGGACTACAATGAGCAGTTCTTC. This chain joins TRBV18 and TRBJ2-1; 9 bases align to TRBD1. The V and J ends lost 4 bases and 3 bases, in that order; junction bases with no gene match: 4. The CDR3 totals 15 residues. The germline gives CDR1 KGHSH, CDR2 LQKENI.